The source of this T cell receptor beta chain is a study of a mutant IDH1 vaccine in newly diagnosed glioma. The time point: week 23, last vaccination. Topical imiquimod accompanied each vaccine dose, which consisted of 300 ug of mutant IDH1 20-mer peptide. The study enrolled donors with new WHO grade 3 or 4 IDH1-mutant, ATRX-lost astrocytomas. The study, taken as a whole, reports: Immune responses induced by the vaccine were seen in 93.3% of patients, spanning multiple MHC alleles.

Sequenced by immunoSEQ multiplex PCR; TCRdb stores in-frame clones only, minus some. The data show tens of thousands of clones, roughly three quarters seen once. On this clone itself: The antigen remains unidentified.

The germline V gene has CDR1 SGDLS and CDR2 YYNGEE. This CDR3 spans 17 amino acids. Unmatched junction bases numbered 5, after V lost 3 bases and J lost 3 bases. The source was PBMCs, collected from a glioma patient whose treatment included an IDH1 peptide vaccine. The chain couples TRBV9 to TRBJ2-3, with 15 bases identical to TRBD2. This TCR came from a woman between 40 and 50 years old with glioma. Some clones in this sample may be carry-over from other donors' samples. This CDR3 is CASSGTSGGVTTDTQYF. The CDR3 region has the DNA TGTGCCAGCAGCGGGACTAGCGGGGGGGTTACTACAGATACGCAGTATTTT. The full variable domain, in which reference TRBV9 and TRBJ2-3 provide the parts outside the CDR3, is DSGVTQTPKHLITATGQRVTLRCSPRSGDLSVYWYQQSLDQGLQFLIQYYNGEERAKGNILERFSAQQFPDLHSELNLSSLELGDSALYFCASSGTSGGVTTDTQYFGPGTRLTVL.